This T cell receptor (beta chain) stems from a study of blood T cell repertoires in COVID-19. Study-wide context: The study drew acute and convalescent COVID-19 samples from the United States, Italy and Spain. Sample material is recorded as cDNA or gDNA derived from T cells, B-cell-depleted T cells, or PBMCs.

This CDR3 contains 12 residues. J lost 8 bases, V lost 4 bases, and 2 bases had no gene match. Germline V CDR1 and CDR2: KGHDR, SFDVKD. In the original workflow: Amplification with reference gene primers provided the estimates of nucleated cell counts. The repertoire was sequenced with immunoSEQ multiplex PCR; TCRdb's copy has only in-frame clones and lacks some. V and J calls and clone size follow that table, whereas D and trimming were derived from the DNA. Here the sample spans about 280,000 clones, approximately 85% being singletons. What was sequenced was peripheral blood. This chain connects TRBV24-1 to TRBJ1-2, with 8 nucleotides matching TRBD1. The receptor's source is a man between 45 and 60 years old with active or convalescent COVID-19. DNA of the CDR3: TGTGCCACCAGTGACACAGGGGGAGGCTACACCTTC. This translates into CATSDTGGGYTF.